The T cell receptor beta chain under discussion was sequenced for a study of T cell responses to AZD1222 COVID-19 vaccine. Method: immunoSEQ multiplex PCR; TCRdb's copy keeps in-frame clones and lacks some. The data hold approximately 170,000 clones, with about 90% observed a single time. Concerning this clone: Antigen: not known.

Study-level points and caveats: Without day 14 samples, only post-peak T cell repertoires were studied.

The sample in question was peripheral blood, obtained 28 days after the second AZD1222 dose. The sequence derives from an adult who received the AZD1222 COVID-19 vaccine.

CDR3 amino acids: CAISEQGAGYTF. CDR3 sequence (DNA): TGTGCCATCAGTGAACAGGGAGCTGGCTACACCTTC. The chain is built from TRBV10-3 and TRBJ1-2; D perhaps matches TRBD1 (6 bases). The germline V and J ends were trimmed by 3 bases and 7 bases, with 9 bases remaining between them. The CDR3 totals 12 residues. CDR1 ENHRY and CDR2 SYGVKD come from the germline V gene.